This section outlines one T cell receptor (beta chain) sequence together with its context. No antigen is known for it. As for treatment: about 20 received Ad26.COV2.S at low or high dose, single or two shots; roughly five received placebo; per-sample allocation not given. Samples came from day 63 after the first vaccine or placebo injection. These data are taken from a study of Ad26.COV2.S vaccination and SARS-CoV-2 variants. Study context: Doses of Ad26.COV2.S were injected into muscle once or twice, 56 days apart. Whole-study results and caveats: Non-spike TCR breadth showed similarity between vaccine and placebo recipients. Individuals receiving vaccine had higher spike-specific TCR breadth than placebo recipients did. Spike-specific CD8+ and CD4+ T cell responses reportedly showed substantial breadth after vaccination.

V was clipped by 8 bases and J by 2 bases; unmatched bases: 6. CDR1 is MNHEY and CDR2 is SVGAGI in the germline V gene. The CDR3 length is 14 residues. Produced via immunoSEQ multiplex PCR; TCRdb's table is partial and in-frame only. This table holds around 300,000 clones, around 90% found once. This material consisted of peripheral blood, taken in a trial of Ad26.COV2.S vaccine versus placebo. The TCR originated in a person aged 18-65 years who received the Ad26.COV2.S COVID-19 vaccine or a placebo. The rearrangement uses TRBV6-5 and TRBJ2-7; 10 bases are shared with TRBD2. The CDR3 sequence: CASLQREGPYEQYF. CDR3 nucleotide sequence: TGTGCCAGCTTACAGCGGGAGGGCCCCTACGAGCAGTACTTC.